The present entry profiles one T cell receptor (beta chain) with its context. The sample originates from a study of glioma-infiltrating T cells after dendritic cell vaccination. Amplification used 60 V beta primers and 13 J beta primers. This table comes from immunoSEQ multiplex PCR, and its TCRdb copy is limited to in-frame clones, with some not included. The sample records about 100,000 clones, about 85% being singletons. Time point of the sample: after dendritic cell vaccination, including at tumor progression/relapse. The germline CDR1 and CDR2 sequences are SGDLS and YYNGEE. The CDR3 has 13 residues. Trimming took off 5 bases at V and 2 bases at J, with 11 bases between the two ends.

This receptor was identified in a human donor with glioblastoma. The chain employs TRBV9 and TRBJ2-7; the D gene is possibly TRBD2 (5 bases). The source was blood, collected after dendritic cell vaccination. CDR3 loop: CASSYSGTYEQYF. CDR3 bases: TGTGCCAGCAGTTACTCGGGGACCTACGAGCAGTACTTC.